The clone carrying this T cell receptor (beta chain) appeared a few times. What it recognizes is unknown. Using unique molecular identifiers, the investigators prepared the TCRbeta library. MiXCR was run by TCRdb on the PCR reads, yielding one entry per CDR3 protein. The sample lists about 830,000 distinct CDR3 sequences; approximately 15% were seen once. The data originate from a study of T-cell reconstitution after alpha-beta-depleted transplantation in children. The CDR3 has 15 amino acids. CDR1 and CDR2 from the germline V gene are SGDLS and YYNGEE. The V gene lost 0 bases and the J gene lost 0 bases, with 10 bases spanning the gap. Study results and caveats: Where alpha-beta T cells came from about two months after transplant was reportedly several hundred expanded graft clones.

This sequence was found in a male patient under 18 who had a stem cell transplant for acute lymphoblastic leukemia, so the T cells may come from the graft donor. Material: PBMCs, mostly from graft donor cells, obtained 360 days after TCRalphabeta/CD19-depleted stem cell transplant. This chain links TRBV9 with TRBJ2-7; possible D gene TRBD1, 6 bases. The CDR3 protein is CASSVAGQFSYEQYF. The CDR3 nucleotides are TGTGCCAGCAGCGTAGCCGGACAGTTCTCCTACGAGCAGTACTTC.